A selection of T cell receptor beta chains follows, all from one sample in a study of cytomegalovirus exposure and HLA in healthy donors. The assay was immunoSEQ multiplex PCR, and TCRdb's table has in-frame clones only and misses some. The data contain over 85,000 clones, under 85% of them singletons. The sample was PBMCs. The origin of the receptors is a female donor in good health and CMV-seropositive. Each CDR3 is given with its conserved first and last residue. Each record gives: CDR3 protein, CDR3 DNA, J gene, V gene, clone size, CDR3 length, D gene. The D gene is left open where the match is weak. The size field is filled for only some rows; it gives once, few, many or a size class.

CASTERGAGGYEQYF,TGTGCCAGCACCGAAAGGGGAGCGGGAGGTTACGAGCAGTACTTC,TRBJ2-7,TRBV6-6,-,15,TRBD2
CASSYRQTNSPLHF,TGTGCCAGCAGTTACCGACAGACGAATTCACCCCTCCACTTT,TRBJ1-6,TRBV27,-,14,-
CASSVGLAGADTQYF,TGTGCCAGCAGCGTCGGACTAGCGGGGGCGGATACGCAGTATTTT,TRBJ2-3,TRBV9,-,15,TRBD2
CASSTGLAGGADTQYF,TGCGCCAGCAGCACGGGACTAGCGGGGGGGGCAGATACGCAGTATTTT,TRBJ2-3,TRBV5-1,-,16,TRBD2
CASSIGGAEAFF,TGTGCCAGTAGTATAGGCGGAGCTGAAGCTTTCTTT,TRBJ1-1,TRBV19,few,12,-
CASGLGGRTEAFF,TGTGCTAGTGGTTTGGGGGGGAGGACTGAAGCTTTCTTT,TRBJ1-1,TRBV12-5,-,13,-
CASSGSGTGDGGYTF,TGCGCCAGCAGCGGGTCCGGGACAGGGGATGGTGGCTACACCTTC,TRBJ1-2,TRBV5-1,once,15,TRBD1
CASSLRSLANTGELFF,TGTGCCAGCAGCTTACGGTCTCTCGCGAACACCGGGGAGCTGTTTTTT,TRBJ2-2,TRBV7-3,-,16,-
CASSLYPSYEQYF,TGTGCCAGCAGTCTATACCCATCCTACGAGCAGTACTTC,TRBJ2-7,TRBV6-5,-,13,-
CASSEGHRVNTGELFF,TGTGCCAGCAGTGAAGGTCACAGGGTAAACACCGGGGAGCTGTTTTTT,TRBJ2-2,TRBV6-1,-,16,-
CASSVAGDYGYTF,TGTGCCAGCAGCGTAGCGGGGGACTATGGCTACACCTTC,TRBJ1-2,TRBV9,-,13,-
CASSLIAGGLRADADTQYF,TGTGCCAGTAGTCTTATTGCGGGGGGGCTTCGTGCAGACGCAGATACGCAGTATTTT,TRBJ2-3,TRBV19,-,19,TRBD2
CARRWTGGLSATNTEAFF,TGTGCCAGACGGTGGACAGGGGGCCTCTCGGCAACGAACACTGAAGCTTTCTTT,TRBJ1-1,TRBV2,-,18,TRBD1
CASSATVNTEAFF,TGTGCCAGCAGCGCGACAGTGAACACTGAAGCTTTCTTT,TRBJ1-1,TRBV6-5,-,13,-
CASSLAGLAGGNEQFF,TGTGCCAGCAGCTTAGCGGGACTAGCGGGAGGTAATGAGCAGTTCTTC,TRBJ2-1,TRBV7-3,few,16,TRBD2
CASSYPGGSSYEQYF,TGTGCCAGCAGTTATCCGGGGGGCAGCTCCTACGAGCAGTACTTC,TRBJ2-7,TRBV6-5,-,15,-
CASSPGQGVSYEQYF,TGTGCCAGCAGCCCCGGACAGGGGGTCTCCTACGAGCAGTACTTC,TRBJ2-7,TRBV7-3,-,15,TRBD1
CASSETPGQGNYGYTF,TGTGCCAGTAGTGAAACTCCGGGACAGGGGAACTATGGCTACACCTTC,TRBJ1-2,TRBV19,few,16,TRBD1
CASSQGVGGDEQYF,TGCGCCAGCAGCCAAGGGGTAGGGGGCGACGAGCAGTACTTC,TRBJ2-7,TRBV4-1,-,14,TRBD1
CASSQTSDSSYEQYF,TGTGCCAGCAGCCAAACTAGCGATAGCTCCTACGAGCAGTACTTC,TRBJ2-7,TRBV9,-,15,TRBD2
CASSPGRGSPNYGYTF,TGTGCCAGCAGCCCCGGGCGGGGATCACCTAACTATGGCTACACCTTC,TRBJ1-2,TRBV11-2,-,16,-
CASSPPTAGELFF,TGTGCCAGCTCACCACCTACAGCCGGGGAGCTGTTTTTT,TRBJ2-2,TRBV18,-,13,-
CASSQDRGQGNTEAFF,TGCGCCAGCAGCCAAGATAGGGGACAGGGGAACACTGAAGCTTTCTTT,TRBJ1-1,TRBV4-1,-,16,TRBD1
CASSVTGETQYF,TGTGCCAGCAGTGTTACCGGAGAGACCCAGTACTTC,TRBJ2-5,TRBV6-1,-,12,-
CASSSIPGPTGEQFF,TGCGCCAGCAGCTCAATTCCGGGGCCAACGGGAGAACAGTTCTTC,TRBJ2-1,TRBV5-1,once,15,-
CASSQVLQGGEKLFF,TGCGCCAGCAGCCAAGTTTTACAGGGTGGGGAAAAACTGTTTTTT,TRBJ1-4,TRBV4-1,-,15,-
CASSIGGSPLGEQFF,TGTGCCAGTAGTATTGGCGGGAGCCCTCTCGGTGAGCAGTTCTTC,TRBJ2-1,TRBV19,once,15,TRBD2
CASSDGTGGNEQFF,TGTGCCAGCAGTGACGGGACAGGGGGCAATGAGCAGTTCTTC,TRBJ2-1,TRBV6-4,-,14,TRBD1
CASSPGLAGYNEQFF,TGTGCCAGCAGCCCGGGACTAGCGGGATACAATGAGCAGTTCTTC,TRBJ2-1,TRBV7-2,-,15,TRBD2
CASSITGGTEAFF,TGTGCCAGTAGTATAACAGGGGGGACTGAAGCTTTCTTT,TRBJ1-1,TRBV19,-,13,TRBD1
CASSQEWQGGSSGNTIYF,TGCGCCAGCAGCCAAGAATGGCAGGGAGGGAGCTCTGGAAACACCATATATTTT,TRBJ1-3,TRBV4-1,few,18,-
CSAGGPNEQFF,TGCAGTGCAGGGGGACCAAATGAGCAGTTCTTC,TRBJ2-1,TRBV20-1,-,11,-
CASSFHSSGANVLTF,TGTGCCAGCAGCTTTCACAGCTCTGGGGCCAACGTCCTGACTTTC,TRBJ2-6,TRBV7-9,-,15,-
CAWSVPQTGGSYEQYF,TGTGCCTGGAGTGTACCTCAGACAGGGGGGTCCTACGAGCAGTACTTC,TRBJ2-7,TRBV30,-,16,TRBD1
CASSLGATEGEAFF,TGCGCCAGCAGCTTGGGGGCGACGGAGGGTGAAGCTTTCTTT,TRBJ1-1,TRBV5-1,-,14,-
CASSLEFGTGDEQYF,TGTGCCAGCAGTTTAGAGTTCGGGACAGGGGACGAGCAGTACTTC,TRBJ2-7,TRBV27,-,15,TRBD1
CASGPFGTSYNEQFF,TGCGCCAGCGGCCCATTCGGGACTAGTTACAATGAGCAGTTCTTC,TRBJ2-1,TRBV5-1,few,15,TRBD2
CASSFTGGGSYEQYF,TGTGCCAGCAGTTTCACAGGGGGTGGCTCCTACGAGCAGTACTTC,TRBJ2-7,TRBV6-5,-,15,TRBD1
CASSESSGGPNTGELFF,TGCGCCAGCAGTGAGAGTTCAGGGGGTCCAAACACCGGGGAGCTGTTTTTT,TRBJ2-2,TRBV10-1,-,17,TRBD1
CASMLQGYSNQPQHF,TGTGCCAGCATGCTACAGGGCTATAGCAATCAGCCCCAGCATTTT,TRBJ1-5,TRBV7-8,-,15,-
CASSLQVAGVHEQFF,TGTGCCAGCAGTTTACAAGTAGCGGGGGTCCATGAGCAGTTCTTC,TRBJ2-1,TRBV28,-,15,TRBD2
CASSHISGLAGPDTQYF,TGTGCCAGCAGCCACATATCCGGACTAGCGGGACCAGATACGCAGTATTTT,TRBJ2-3,TRBV5-8,-,17,TRBD2
CASSLAGQSRGNTIYF,TGCGCCAGCAGCTTGGCTGGACAGTCGAGGGGAAACACCATATATTTT,TRBJ1-3,TRBV5-1,few,16,-
CASGRGQPQETQYF,TGTGCCAGCGGTAGAGGACAGCCCCAAGAGACCCAGTACTTC,TRBJ2-5,TRBV6-5,-,14,-
CASSATRTSGRAPTDTQYF,TGTGCCAGCAGCGCAACGCGGACTAGCGGGAGGGCCCCCACAGATACGCAGTATTTT,TRBJ2-3,TRBV7-9,-,19,TRBD2
CASSGRPRDRPSNYGYTF,TGCGCCAGCAGCGGACGGCCAAGAGACAGGCCTTCTAACTATGGCTACACCTTC,TRBJ1-2,TRBV5-1,-,18,-
CASIRDSSPKTEAFF,TGTGCCAGCATCCGGGACAGTAGCCCCAAGACTGAAGCTTTCTTT,TRBJ1-1,TRBV7-9,-,15,TRBD1
CASSYSGVFGTEAFF,TGTGCCAGCAGTTACTCAGGGGTTTTTGGCACTGAAGCTTTCTTT,TRBJ1-1,TRBV6-5,-,15,-
CASSQDPGGGYTF,TGCGCCAGCAGCCAAGATCCGGGGGGGGGCTACACCTTC,TRBJ1-2,TRBV4-1,-,13,-
CATKRGSDQPQHF,TGTGCCACGAAACGGGGATCGGATCAGCCCCAGCATTTT,TRBJ1-5,TRBV6-5,few,13,-
CSVDRTGDTQYF,TGCAGCGTTGATCGGACAGGAGATACGCAGTATTTT,TRBJ2-3,TRBV29-1,-,12,TRBD1